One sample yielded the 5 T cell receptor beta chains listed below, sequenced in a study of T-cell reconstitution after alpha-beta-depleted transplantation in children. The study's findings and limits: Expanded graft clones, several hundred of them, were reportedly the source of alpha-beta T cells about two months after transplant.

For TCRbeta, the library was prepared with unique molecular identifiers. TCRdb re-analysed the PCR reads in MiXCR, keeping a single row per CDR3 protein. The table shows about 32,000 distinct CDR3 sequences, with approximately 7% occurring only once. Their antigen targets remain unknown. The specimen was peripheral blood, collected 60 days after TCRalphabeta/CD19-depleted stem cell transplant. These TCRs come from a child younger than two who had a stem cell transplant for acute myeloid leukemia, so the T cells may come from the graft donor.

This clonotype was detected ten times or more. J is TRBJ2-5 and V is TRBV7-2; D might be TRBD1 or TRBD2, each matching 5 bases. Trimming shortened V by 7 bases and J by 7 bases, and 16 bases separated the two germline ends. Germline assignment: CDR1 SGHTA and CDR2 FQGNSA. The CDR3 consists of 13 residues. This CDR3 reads CASTRGVVWTQYF. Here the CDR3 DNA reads TGTGCCAGCACCCGGGGCGTGGTGTGGACCCAGTACTTC.

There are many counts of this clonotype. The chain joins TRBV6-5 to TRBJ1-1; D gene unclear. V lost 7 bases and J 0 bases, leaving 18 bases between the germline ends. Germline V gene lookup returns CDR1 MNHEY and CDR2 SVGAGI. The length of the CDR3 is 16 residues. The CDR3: CASTRSALPMNTEAFF. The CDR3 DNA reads TGTGCCAGCACCCGTTCGGCTCTACCAATGAACACTGAAGCTTTCTTT.

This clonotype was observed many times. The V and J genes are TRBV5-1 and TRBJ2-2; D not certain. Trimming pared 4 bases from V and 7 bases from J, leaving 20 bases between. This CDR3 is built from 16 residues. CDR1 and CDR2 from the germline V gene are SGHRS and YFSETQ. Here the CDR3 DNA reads TGCGCCAGCAGCCAGGTCGCCCTTGACAATGACGGGGAGCTGTTTTTT. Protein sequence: CASSQVALDNDGELFF.

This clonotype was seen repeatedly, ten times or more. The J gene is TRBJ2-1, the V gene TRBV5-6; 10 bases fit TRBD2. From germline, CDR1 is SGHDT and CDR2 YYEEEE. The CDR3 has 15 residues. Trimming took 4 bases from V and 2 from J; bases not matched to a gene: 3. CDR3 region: CASSPAGGPYNEQFF. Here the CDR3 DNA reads TGTGCCAGCAGCCCAGCGGGAGGGCCCTACAATGAGCAGTTCTTC.

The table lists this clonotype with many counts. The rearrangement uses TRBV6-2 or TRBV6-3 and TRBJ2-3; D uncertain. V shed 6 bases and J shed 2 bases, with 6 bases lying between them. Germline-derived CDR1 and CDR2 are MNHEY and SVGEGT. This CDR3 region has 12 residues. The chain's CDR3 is CASRSVTDTQYF. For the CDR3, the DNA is TGTGCCAGCAGGAGCGTCACAGATACGCAGTATTTT.